This TCR beta chain derives from a study of blood T cell repertoires in COVID-19. Generated by immunoSEQ multiplex PCR, the TCRdb table keeps only in-frame clones and is missing some. In the table there are 500,000 to 600,000 clones, about 88% of which are singletons. Seattle patients were enrolled while actively infected and followed longitudinally. This CDR3 is built from 14 residues. Unmatched junction bases numbered 6, after V lost 7 bases and J lost 4 bases. Germline CDR1 is KGHSH and CDR2 is LQKENI. The receptor was isolated from a woman aged 50 to 60 with COVID-19, enrolled during active disease. Input material: peripheral blood. J is TRBJ2-1 and V is TRBV18; 8 bases line up with TRBD1. The CDR3 loop reads CASFRDRSYNEQFF. CDR3 bases: TGTGCCAGCTTCCGGGACAGGTCTTACAATGAGCAGTTCTTC.